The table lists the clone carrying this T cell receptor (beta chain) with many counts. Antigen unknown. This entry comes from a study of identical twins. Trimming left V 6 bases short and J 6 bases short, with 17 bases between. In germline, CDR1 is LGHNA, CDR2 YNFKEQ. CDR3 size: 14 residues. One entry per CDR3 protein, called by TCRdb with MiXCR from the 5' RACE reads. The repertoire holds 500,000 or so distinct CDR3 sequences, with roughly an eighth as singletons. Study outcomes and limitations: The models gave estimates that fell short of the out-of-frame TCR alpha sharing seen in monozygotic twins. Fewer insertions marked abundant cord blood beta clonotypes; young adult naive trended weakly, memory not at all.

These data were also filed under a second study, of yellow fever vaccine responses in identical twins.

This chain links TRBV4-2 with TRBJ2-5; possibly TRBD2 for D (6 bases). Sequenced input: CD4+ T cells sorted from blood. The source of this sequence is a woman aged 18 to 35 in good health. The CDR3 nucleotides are TGTGCCAGCAGTACCCCCGGCGGGGCACAGACCCAGTACTTC. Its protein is CASSTPGGAQTQYF.